The 22 T cell receptor beta chains below all came from one sample that was sequenced in a study of blood T cell repertoires in COVID-19. The assay was immunoSEQ multiplex PCR, and TCRdb's table has in-frame clones only and misses some. The sample includes 350,000 to 550,000 clones, approximately 90% of them seen just once. Source material: PBMCs or T cells enriched from blood (not recorded which). The receptor set was obtained from a young woman with acute COVID-19.

The chain couples TRBV2 to TRBJ1-2; D is ambiguous. This CDR3 has 11 residues. CDR1 is SNHLY, CDR2 FYNNEI, per germline. Trimming stripped 7 bases from V and 8 bases from J, with 11 bases between. The CDR3 loop reads CASNTPHGYTF. The CDR3 coding sequence is TGTGCCAGCAATACCCCACACGGCTACACCTTC.

V gene TRBV7-6 combines with J gene TRBJ2-7, with D tentatively TRBD2 (5 bases). CDR3 length equals 15 residues. Germline V CDR1 and CDR2: SGHVS, FNYEAQ. V was shortened by 5 bases and J by 0 bases, with 14 bases between the two germline ends. CDR3 sequence: CASSPSGGFSYEQYF. The CDR3 nucleotides are TGTGCCAGCAGCCCGTCAGGCGGGTTCTCCTACGAGCAGTACTTC.

The chain carries TRBV21-1 and TRBJ2-7; the table assigns TRBD2, which was not confirmed against the DNA. TRBV21-1 is given as a pseudogene. The CDR3 length is 19 residues. Here the CDR3 DNA reads TGTGCCAGCAGCAGCAAAGGGACTAGCGGGAGGAGAGGAGCCTACGAGCAGTACTTC. It yields the protein CASSSKGTSGRRGAYEQYF.

The V gene is TRBV2, the J gene TRBJ2-5; D ambiguous. Trimming left V 2 bases short and J 2 bases short, with 3 bases between. The germline V gene encodes CDR1 SNHLY and CDR2 FYNNEI. The CDR3 is made up of 12 amino acids. The CDR3 loop is CASSEQQETQYF. CDR3 sequence (DNA): TGTGCCAGCAGTGAACAGCAAGAGACCCAGTACTTC.

The chain recombines TRBV5-1 with TRBJ2-2; 7 nucleotides match TRBD2. Germline trimming cut 4 bases from V and 5 bases from J; bases unmatched to any gene: 2. The CDR3 is 13 residues long. Germline values: CDR1 SGHRS, CDR2 YFSETQ. CDR3 nucleotide sequence: TGCGCCAGCAGCCTCGGGAGGACCGGGGAGCTGTTTTTT. Protein: CASSLGRTGELFF.

This sequence joins TRBV27 and TRBJ1-2; D gene unclear. The ends were cut back, 8 bases at V and 8 bases at J, with 21 bases in the middle. Germline CDR1 and CDR2: MNHEY and SMNVEV (reference sequence). The CDR3 runs 14 residues. Written as DNA, the CDR3 is TGTGCCAGCGGAGGCGGAAGAGAGGCTGGCGGCTACACCTTC. Translated: CASGGGREAGGYTF.

The chain couples TRBV7-3 to TRBJ2-1, with D hard to call. The germline V gene has CDR1 SGHTA and CDR2 FQGTGA. The CDR3 is 13 amino acids. Trimming cost V 3 bases and J 6 bases, with 9 bases left between them. The CDR3 DNA is TGTGCCAGCAGCTTGGGCCTGGGCAATGAGCAGTTCTTC. As protein: CASSLGLGNEQFF.

This chain joins TRBV19 and TRBJ1-1; TRBD1 might be the D (5 bases). Per the germline V gene, CDR1 is LNHDA and CDR2 is SQIVND (reference sequence). The CDR3 is 13 residues long. V shed 4 bases and J shed 0 bases, with 6 bases lying between them. DNA of the CDR3: TGTGCCAGTAGTACACAGGTGAACACTGAAGCTTTCTTT. Its protein product is CASSTQVNTEAFF.

This clone was counted a single time. The chain joins TRBV5-4 to TRBJ2-7; 9 nucleotides line up with TRBD2. V lost 0 bases, J lost 2 bases, and 3 bases stayed unmatched. This CDR3 region has 15 residues. CDR1 is SGHNT, CDR2 YYREEE, per germline (reference sequence). The CDR3 sequence: CASSLGGGRAYEQYF. CDR3 DNA sequence: TGTGCCAGCAGCTTGGGTGGCGGGAGGGCCTACGAGCAGTACTTC.

V gene TRBV11-2 combines with J gene TRBJ2-1; possible D gene TRBD2, 5 bases. Deletions cut 1 base from V and 4 bases from J, with 14 bases between. Germline lookup yields CDR1 SGHAT and CDR2 FQNNGV. This CDR3 region has 16 residues. The DNA for the CDR3 is TGTGCCAGCAGCTTAGGGCCCGGCGGGCAGTACAATGAGCAGTTCTTC. This codes for CASSLGPGGQYNEQFF.

The rearrangement uses TRBV9 and TRBJ2-7, with D tentatively TRBD2 (5 bases). This CDR3 has 14 amino acids. In germline, CDR1 is SGDLS, CDR2 YYNGEE. V dropped 0 bases and J dropped 4 bases, with 11 bases sitting between them. The CDR3 protein is CASSVGRDRYEQYF. The CDR3 region has the DNA TGTGCCAGCAGCGTAGGCCGGGATCGTTACGAGCAGTACTTC.

The chain links TRBV10-1 to TRBJ2-7; D may be TRBD1 (6 bases). Per germline, CDR1 WNHNN and CDR2 SYGVQD (reference sequence). This CDR3 is 13 amino acids long. V was clipped by 6 bases and J by 5 bases, with 14 bases between them. Written as DNA, the CDR3 is TGCGCCAGCAGCATGGACAGCGTCAACGAGCAGTACTTC. Protein: CASSMDSVNEQYF.

This chain links TRBV5-6 with TRBJ2-7; 7 bases agree with TRBD2. Germline V lookup: CDR1 SGHDT, CDR2 YYEEEE. With 1 base clipped from V and 5 bases from J, the junction kept 3 bases outside the gene matches. This CDR3 has 13 residues. The CDR3 DNA is TGTGCCAGCAGCTTGAGCGGGACCGACGAGCAGTACTTC. Its translation is CASSLSGTDEQYF. Based on the CDR3 plus reference TRBV5-6 and TRBJ2-7, the full variable domain is DAGVTQSPTHLIKTRGQQVTLRCSPKSGHDTVSWYQQALGQGPQFIFQYYEEEERQRGNFPDRFSGHQFPNYSSELNVNALLLGDSALYLCASSLSGTDEQYFGPGTRLTVT.

Remarks on this clone: This specimen includes other DNA sequences encoding the same CDR3. V gene TRBV15 combines with J gene TRBJ1-3, with no clear D. Germline CDR1 LNHNV, CDR2 YYDKDF (reference sequence). V shed 0 bases and J shed 0 bases, with 6 bases lying between them. The CDR3 consists of 15 residues. CDR3 in DNA: TGTGCCACCAGCAGAGATCGGGGCTCTGGAAACACCATATATTTT. Residues: CATSRDRGSGNTIYF.

The rearrangement joins TRBV5-1 to TRBJ2-5, with D unclear. The germline V and J ends were trimmed by 4 bases and 5 bases, with 3 bases remaining between them. CDR3 size: 10 residues. Germline V gene lookup returns CDR1 SGHRS and CDR2 YFSETQ. The CDR3 protein is CASSRETQYF. The CDR3 region has the DNA TGCGCCAGCAGCCGGGAGACCCAGTACTTC.

The rearrangement uses TRBV7-2 and TRBJ1-6; 7 bases line up with TRBD1. This CDR3 has 15 residues. In germline, CDR1 is SGHTA, CDR2 FQGNSA. Trimming took 5 bases from V and 6 from J; bases not matched to a gene: 7. As DNA, the CDR3 is TGTGCCAGCAGCCCACCGACAGGGATTAATTCACCCCTCCACTTT. Its protein product is CASSPPTGINSPLHF.

This rearrangement joins TRBV7-2 to TRBJ1-3, with D tentatively TRBD1 (6 bases). V was clipped by 1 base and J by 8 bases, with 12 bases between them. Germline V gene sequence: CDR1 SGHTA, CDR2 FQGNSA. CDR3 length: 14 residues. CDR3 amino acids: CASSLGSGADTIYF. DNA of the CDR3: TGTGCCAGCAGCTTAGGGTCAGGGGCAGACACCATATATTTT.

V is TRBV9 and J is TRBJ2-1; 10 positions agree with TRBD1. This CDR3 region has 16 residues. Per germline, CDR1 SGDLS and CDR2 YYNGEE. The V gene end was trimmed by 0 bases and the J gene end by 4 bases; junction bases not matched to a gene: 4. The CDR3 DNA reads as TGTGCCAGCAGCGTAGACGGGACAGGGGCGTACAATGAGCAGTTCTTC. Protein sequence: CASSVDGTGAYNEQFF. The whole variable domain, filled in from reference TRBV9 and TRBJ2-1, reads DSGVTQTPKHLITATGQRVTLRCSPRSGDLSVYWYQQSLDQGLQFLIQYYNGEERAKGNILERFSAQQFPDLHSELNLSSLELGDSALYFCASSVDGTGAYNEQFFGPGTRLTVL.

With regard to this clone: Other DNA sequences of this sample code for an identical CDR3. V is TRBV7-2 and J is TRBJ1-5, with D uncertain. This CDR3 spans 14 amino acids. CDR1 is SGHTA, CDR2 FQGNSA, per germline. Trimming shortened V by 2 bases and J by 0 bases, and 5 bases separated the two germline ends. This CDR3 is CASSLSNSNQPQHF. The CDR3 nucleotides are TGTGCCAGCAGCTTATCAAATAGCAATCAGCCCCAGCATTTT.

This chain uses TRBV5-6 with TRBJ2-7, with D tentatively TRBD2 (6 bases). The germline gives CDR1 SGHDT, CDR2 YYEEEE. V shed 0 bases and J shed 3 bases, with 10 bases lying between them. This CDR3 is 14 amino acids long. The CDR3 nucleotides read TGTGCCAGCAGCTTGGTTAGCGGCGGCTACGAGCAGTACTTC. Translated, it gives CASSLVSGGYEQYF.

The J gene is TRBJ2-7, the V gene TRBV28, with a tentative D call TRBD1 (6 bases). This CDR3 is 16 amino acids long. CDR1 is MDHEN and CDR2 is SYDVKM in the germline V gene. V dropped 7 bases and J dropped 2 bases, with 21 bases sitting between them. The DNA of the CDR3 is TGTGCCAGCACTCCTATTCCCCCGCCAGGGGCCTACGAGCAGTACTTC. Translated, it gives CASTPIPPPGAYEQYF.

The table lists this clone with a count of one. The CDR3 bases are TGCGCCAGCAGCTCCCGGGACAGTACCTACGAGCAGTACTTC. Protein: CASSSRDSTYEQYF. The chain employs TRBV5-1 and TRBJ2-7; TRBD1 aligns across 7 bases. The CDR3 is 14 amino acids. Unmatched junction bases numbered 5, after V lost 3 bases and J lost 2 bases. Germline V gene sequence: CDR1 SGHRS, CDR2 YFSETQ. The full variable domain, completed using reference TRBV5-1 and TRBJ2-7, is KAGVTQTPRYLIKTRGQQVTLSCSPISGHRSVSWYQQTPGQGLQFLFEYFSETQRNKGNFPGRFSGRQFSNSRSEMNVSTLELGDSALYLCASSSRDSTYEQYFGPGTRLTVT.